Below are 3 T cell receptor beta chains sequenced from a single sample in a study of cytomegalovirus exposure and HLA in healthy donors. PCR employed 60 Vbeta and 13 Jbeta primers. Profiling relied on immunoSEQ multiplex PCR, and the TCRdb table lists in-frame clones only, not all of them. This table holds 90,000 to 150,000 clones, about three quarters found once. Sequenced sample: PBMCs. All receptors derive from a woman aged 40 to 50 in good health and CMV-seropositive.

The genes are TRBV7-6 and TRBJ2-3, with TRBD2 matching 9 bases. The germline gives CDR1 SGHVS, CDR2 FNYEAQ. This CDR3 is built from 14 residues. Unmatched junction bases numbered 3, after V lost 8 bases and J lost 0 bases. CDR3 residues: CASGLASSTDTQYF. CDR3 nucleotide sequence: TGTGCCAGCGGACTAGCGTCTAGCACAGATACGCAGTATTTT.

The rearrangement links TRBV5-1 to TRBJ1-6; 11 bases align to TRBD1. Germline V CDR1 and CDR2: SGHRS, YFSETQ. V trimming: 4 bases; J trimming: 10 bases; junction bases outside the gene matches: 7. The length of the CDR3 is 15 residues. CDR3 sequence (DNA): TGCGCCAGCAGCGCGACCGGGACAGGGGGATCACCCCTCCACTTT. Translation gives CASSATGTGGSPLHF.

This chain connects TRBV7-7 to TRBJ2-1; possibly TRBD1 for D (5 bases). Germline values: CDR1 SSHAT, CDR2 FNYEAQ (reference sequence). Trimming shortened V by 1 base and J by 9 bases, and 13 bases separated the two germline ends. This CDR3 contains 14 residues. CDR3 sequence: CASSLGVGPGEQFF. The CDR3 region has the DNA TGTGCCAGCAGCTTAGGTGTGGGGCCCGGTGAGCAGTTCTTC.